These 14 T cell receptor beta chains were sequenced from one sample in a study of shared T cell receptors in the human thymus. The data were produced by immunoSEQ multiplex PCR, yet TCRdb's version contains in-frame clones alone and is incomplete. The sample lists 500,000 to 550,000 clones; approximately 80% were seen once. These data also featured in a second study, about human thymus T cells.

Sequencing input: thymocytes. These TCRs come from a boy in the first two years of life with a congenital heart defect.

The CDR3 DNA reads as TGTGCCAGCAGGGGGGCTAATGGCTACACCTTC. Residues: CASRGANGYTF. The chain recombines TRBV6-6 with TRBJ1-2; maybe TRBD1 (6 bases). The V end lost 6 bases, the J end lost 6 bases, and 8 bases lay between the germline ends. Germline lookup yields CDR1 MNHNY and CDR2 SVGAGI (reference sequence). CDR3 length: 11 residues.

V is TRBV14 and J is TRBJ2-2; 13 bases are a match to TRBD2. Germline trimming cut 5 bases from V and 4 bases from J; bases unmatched to any gene: 7. The CDR3 loop spans 17 amino acids. The germline CDR1 and CDR2 sequences are SGHDN and FVKESK. The CDR3 spells CASSMGLAGSFTGELFF. The CDR3 bases are TGTGCCAGCAGCATGGGACTAGCGGGATCGTTCACCGGGGAGCTGTTTTTT.

The rearrangement joins TRBV7-2 to TRBJ2-7; the match to TRBD1 covers 7 bases. CDR1 and CDR2 from the germline V gene are SGHTA and FQGNSA. Trimming at V came to 5 bases and at J to 4 bases, leaving 8 bases not matched to a gene. CDR3 length: 14 residues. The CDR3 here is CASSPRGSRYEQYF. The CDR3, as DNA: TGTGCCAGCAGCCCCAGGGGGTCGAGATACGAGCAGTACTTC.

This chain links TRBV14 with TRBJ2-7; D gene unclear. CDR1 is SGHDN, CDR2 FVKESK, per germline. Trimming left V 4 bases short and J 4 bases short, with 20 bases between. This CDR3 is 16 amino acids long. The CDR3 sequence: CASSPNPMHGPYEQYF. CDR3 bases: TGTGCCAGCAGCCCCAACCCGATGCACGGTCCATACGAGCAGTACTTC.

CDR3 coding DNA: TGTGCCAGCAGCACAGGGGCTGGGGAGACCCAGTACTTC. It translates to CASSTGAGETQYF. The rearrangement joins TRBV11-2 to TRBJ2-5, with 7 bases matching TRBD1. The ends lost 5 bases at V and 5 bases at J; junction bases unmatched: 5. The CDR3 spans 13 residues. Germline V lookup: CDR1 SGHAT, CDR2 FQNNGV.

The chain carries TRBV13 and TRBJ2-3; D is possibly TRBD1 (6 bases). The CDR3 sequence is 13 residues long. Germline CDR1 reads PRHDT; CDR2 reads FYEKMQ (reference sequence). Trimming pared 6 bases from V and 2 bases from J, leaving 9 bases between. The CDR3 sequence is CASRRQDTDTQYF. As DNA, the CDR3 is TGTGCCAGCAGGAGACAGGACACAGATACGCAGTATTTT.

This rearrangement joins TRBV7-8 to TRBJ2-1; 7 bases are shared with TRBD1. The V and J ends lost 0 bases and 0 bases, in that order; junction bases with no gene match: 5. The CDR3 consists of 17 residues. Germline CDR1 SGHVS, CDR2 FQNEAQ. Here the CDR3 reads CASSLALGTVSYNEQFF. The DNA of the CDR3 is TGTGCCAGCAGCTTAGCTCTCGGGACAGTCTCCTACAATGAGCAGTTCTTC.

This clone was seen only a few times. V is TRBV28 and J is TRBJ2-1; TRBD2 might be the D (6 bases). This CDR3 is 16 amino acids long. CDR1 and CDR2 (germline): MDHEN, SYDVKM. With 3 bases removed from V and 3 bases from J, the gap between germline ends came to 15 bases. DNA for the CDR3: TGTGCCAGCAGTTTTCGGACTGCGCGGGACTACAATGAGCAGTTCTTC. Its protein product is CASSFRTARDYNEQFF.

This clone was picked up a small number of times. The rearrangement joins TRBV7-2 to TRBJ2-2; TRBD1 agrees at 9 bases. Trimming took 4 bases from V and 1 from J; bases not matched to a gene: 4. CDR3 length: 16 amino acids. Per germline, CDR1 SGHTA and CDR2 FQGNSA. The CDR3 region is CASSSPGQGNTGELFF. CDR3 sequence (DNA): TGTGCCAGCAGCTCCCCGGGACAGGGGAACACCGGGGAGCTGTTTTTT.

The rearrangement joins TRBV15 to TRBJ2-7; 9 bases align to TRBD1. The CDR3 is made up of 17 amino acids. Germline lookup yields CDR1 LNHNV and CDR2 YYDKDF (reference sequence). Trimming cost V 0 bases and J 0 bases; bases outside gene matches: 6. The CDR3 nucleotides are TGTGCCACCAGCAGAGATCGGAGGGACAGGGTCTCCTACGAGCAGTACTTC. Its protein is CATSRDRRDRVSYEQYF.

CDR3 nucleotides: TGTGCCAGCAGCGTAGGGGGAGGGAAACCACCTGGAAACACCATATATTTT. Protein: CASSVGGGKPPGNTIYF. The chain employs TRBV9 and TRBJ1-3; D is ambiguous. The germline V and J ends were trimmed by 0 bases and 2 bases, with 15 bases remaining between them. The CDR3 length is 17 residues. Per the germline V gene, CDR1 is SGDLS and CDR2 is YYNGEE. The full variable domain, its missing parts supplied by reference TRBV9 and TRBJ1-3, is DSGVTQTPKHLITATGQRVTLRCSPRSGDLSVYWYQQSLDQGLQFLIQYYNGEERAKGNILERFSAQQFPDLHSELNLSSLELGDSALYFCASSVGGGKPPGNTIYFGEGSWLTVV.

This clone was counted a single time. V and J are TRBV27 and TRBJ1-2, with 10 bases identical to TRBD1. Trimming cost V 10 bases and J 5 bases; bases outside gene matches: 10. CDR1 is MNHEY and CDR2 is SMNVEV in the germline V gene (reference sequence). This CDR3 spans 14 amino acids. The CDR3 nucleotides are TGTGCCACCAAGGGACCGGGACAGGGGTATGGCTACACCTTC. As protein: CATKGPGQGYGYTF.

This sequence joins TRBV5-4 and TRBJ2-7; weak D call: TRBD2 (6 bases). CDR1 and CDR2 (germline): SGHNT, YYREEE (reference sequence). There are 15 residues in the CDR3. V lost 1 base and J lost 3, with 14 bases in between. CDR3 DNA: TGTGCCAGCAGCTTGTACCGACTGGAGGGCTACGAGCAGTACTTC. This translates into CASSLYRLEGYEQYF. Based on the CDR3 plus reference TRBV5-4 and TRBJ2-7, the full variable domain is ETGVTQSPTHLIKTRGQQVTLRCSSQSGHNTVSWYQQALGQGPQFIFQYYREEENGRGNFPPRFSGLQFPNYSSELNVNALELDDSALYLCASSLYRLEGYEQYFGPGTRLTVT.

The chain has TRBV18 and TRBJ1-3, with no clear D. V was pared by 0 bases and J by 4 bases, with 13 bases between. The CDR3 runs 16 residues. Germline lookup yields CDR1 KGHSH and CDR2 LQKENI. CDR3 in amino acids: CASSPPGRAGGNTIYF. CDR3 nucleotide sequence: TGTGCCAGCTCACCACCGGGGAGGGCAGGAGGAAACACCATATATTTT.